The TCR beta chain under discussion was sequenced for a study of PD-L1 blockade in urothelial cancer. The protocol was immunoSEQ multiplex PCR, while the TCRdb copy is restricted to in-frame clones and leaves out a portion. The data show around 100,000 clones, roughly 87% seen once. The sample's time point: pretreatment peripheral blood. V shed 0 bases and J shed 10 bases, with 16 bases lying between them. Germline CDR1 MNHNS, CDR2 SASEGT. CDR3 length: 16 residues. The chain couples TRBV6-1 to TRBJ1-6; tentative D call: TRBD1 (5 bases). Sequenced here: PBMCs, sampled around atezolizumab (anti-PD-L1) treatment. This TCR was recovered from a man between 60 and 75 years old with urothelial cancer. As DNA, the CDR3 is TGTGCCAGCAGTGAAGCTGCGGACATCAGGAACTCACCCCTCCACTTT. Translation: CASSEAADIRNSPLHF.